The 10 T cell receptor beta chains reported below all come from one sample, sequenced in a study of Ad26.COV2.S vaccination and SARS-CoV-2 variants (dated by TCRdb to the early 2020s). Explained via the paper, the treatment or condition label denotes: about 20 received Ad26.COV2.S at low or high dose, single or two shots; about 5 received placebo; per-sample allocation not given. Repertoires of vaccine and placebo recipients were sequenced from samples collected on day 63 after the first injection. Receptor libraries were prepared by the immunoSEQ multiplex PCR assay. As stored in TCRdb, this immuneACCESS dataset retains in-frame rearrangements with V and J assigned. A fraction of the clones does not appear; measured against another copy, unresolved V genes explain less than half of the discrepancy, and the remainder lacks a known reason. The sample yields 300,000 to 400,000 clones; approximately 80% were counted once. The top ten clonotypes cover around 2.2% of the sample.

This sample comprised peripheral blood, obtained in a trial of Ad26.COV2.S vaccine versus placebo. The receptors here all came from a person between 18 and 60 years old who received the Ad26.COV2.S COVID-19 vaccine or a placebo.

This rearrangement joins TRBV9 to TRBJ2-3; 8 nucleotides match TRBD2. There are 17 residues in the CDR3. CDR1 and CDR2 (germline): SGDLS, YYNGEE. V dropped 0 bases and J dropped 2; count of bases not matched to a gene: 8. The CDR3 DNA sequence: TGTGCCAGCAGCGTAGATTCCGGACTAGCCCACACAGATACGCAGTATTTT. It specifies CASSVDSGLAHTDTQYF.

The V call is TRBV9, the J call TRBJ2-7, with D maybe TRBD2 (6 bases). The CDR3 is 16 amino acids. Germline CDR1 is SGDLS and CDR2 is YYNGEE. Trimming took off 4 bases at V and 0 bases at J, with 17 bases between the two ends. The CDR3, as DNA: TGTGCCAGCAGCCCCGGGGGTAGGGTGAGCTCCTACGAGCAGTACTTC. Its translation is CASSPGGRVSSYEQYF.

V usage is TRBV10-3 and J usage is TRBJ1-2; TRBD1 aligns across 7 bases. The CDR3 totals 14 residues. V was clipped by 5 bases and J by 3 bases; unmatched bases: 6. Germline assignment: CDR1 ENHRY and CDR2 SYGVKD. CDR3 in amino acids: CAISLDRVDYGYTF. Written as DNA, the CDR3 is TGTGCCATCAGTCTCGACAGGGTTGACTATGGCTACACCTTC.

The chain joins TRBV27 to TRBJ2-7; D is ambiguous. Trimming shortened V by 7 bases and J by 0 bases, and 10 bases separated the two germline ends. Germline V CDR1 and CDR2: MNHEY, SMNVEV (reference sequence). The CDR3 covers 13 residues. The CDR3 reads CASMRLSSYEQYF. The CDR3 DNA reads as TGTGCCAGCATGAGGTTATCCTCCTACGAGCAGTACTTC.

V usage is TRBV4-2 and J usage is TRBJ1-2, with D hard to call. The CDR3 loop spans 15 amino acids. Germline assignment: CDR1 LGHNA and CDR2 YNFKEQ. With 1 base removed from V and 2 bases from J, the gap between germline ends came to 11 bases. In DNA, the CDR3 is TGTGCCAGCAGCCAAGCGATCACAAACAACTATGGCTACACCTTC. Translation gives CASSQAITNNYGYTF.

The chain combines TRBV5-6 with TRBJ2-7; D remains ambiguous. CDR1 and CDR2 from the germline V gene are SGHDT and YYEEEE. The CDR3 runs 14 residues. V was clipped by 2 bases and J by 2 bases, with 11 bases between them. In nucleotides, the CDR3 is TGTGCCAGCAGCTTAACGGGTCCCCCCTACGAGCAGTACTTC. Translation gives CASSLTGPPYEQYF. Supplemented by reference TRBV5-6 and TRBJ2-7, the full variable domain reads DAGVTQSPTHLIKTRGQQVTLRCSPKSGHDTVSWYQQALGQGPQFIFQYYEEEERQRGNFPDRFSGHQFPNYSSELNVNALLLGDSALYLCASSLTGPPYEQYFGPGTRLTVT.

This clone was observed at least ten times. The chain links TRBV6-5 to TRBJ2-1; D might be TRBD2 (7 bases). The CDR3 runs to 13 residues. Germline V gene sequence: CDR1 MNHEY, CDR2 SVGAGI. Trimming removed 8 bases at V and 7 bases at J, with 15 bases between. Written as DNA, the CDR3 is TGTGCCAGCGGGGGGGGGCTTAGGAATGAGCAGTTCTTC. It specifies CASGGGLRNEQFF.

Comments on this clone: This specimen includes other DNA sequences encoding the same CDR3. This rearrangement joins TRBV28 to TRBJ2-7; D might be TRBD1 or TRBD2, each matching 5 bases. Germline CDR1 reads MDHEN; CDR2 reads SYDVKM. CDR3 size: 13 residues. With 5 bases removed from V and 3 bases from J, the gap between germline ends came to 11 bases. The CDR3 nucleotides are TGTGCCAGCAGTCTTGGGGGAAACTACGAGCAGTACTTC. Translated, it gives CASSLGGNYEQYF.

The chain uses TRBV15 and TRBJ1-1; D not resolved. V gave up 8 bases and J gave up 3 bases, with 7 bases separating them. CDR1 LNHNV and CDR2 YYDKDF come from the germline V gene (reference sequence). This CDR3 is built from 11 residues. The CDR3 here is CATARDTEAFF. The CDR3 nucleotides read TGTGCCACCGCACGAGACACTGAAGCTTTCTTT.

This clone appeared a few times. The chain is built from TRBV10-3 and TRBJ2-7; either TRBD1 or TRBD2 may fit D (5 bases each). The CDR3 covers 13 residues. V lost 11 bases and J 2 bases, leaving 16 bases between the germline ends. Looked up from germline, CDR1 is ENHRY and CDR2 is SYGVKD. As DNA, the CDR3 is TGTGCCGCACAACGGGGACGGACCTACGAGCAGTACTTC. It translates to CAAQRGRTYEQYF.